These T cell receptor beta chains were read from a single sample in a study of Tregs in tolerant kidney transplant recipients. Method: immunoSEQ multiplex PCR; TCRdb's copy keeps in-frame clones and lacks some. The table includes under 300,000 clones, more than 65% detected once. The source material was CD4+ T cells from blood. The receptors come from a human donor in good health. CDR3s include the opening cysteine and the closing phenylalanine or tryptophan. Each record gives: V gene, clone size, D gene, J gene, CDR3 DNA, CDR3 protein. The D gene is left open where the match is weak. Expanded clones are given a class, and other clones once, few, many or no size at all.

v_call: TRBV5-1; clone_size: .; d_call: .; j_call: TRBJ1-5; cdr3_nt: TGCGCCAGCAGTCCTGGGGCAGCTGGCGATCAGCCCCAGCATTTT; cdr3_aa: CASSPGAAGDQPQHF
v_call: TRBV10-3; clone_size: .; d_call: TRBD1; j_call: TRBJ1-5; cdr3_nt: TGTGCCGCCGGGGGGACAGGGGACAATCAGCCCCAGCATTTT; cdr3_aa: CAAGGTGDNQPQHF
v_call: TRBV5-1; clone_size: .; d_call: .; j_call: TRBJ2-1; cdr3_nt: TGCGCCAGCAGCCAGGGGGCGGTCGGCGGGGGACTTTACAATGAGCAGTTCTTC; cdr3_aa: CASSQGAVGGGLYNEQFF
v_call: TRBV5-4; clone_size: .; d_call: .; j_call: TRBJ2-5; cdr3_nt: TGTGCCAGCAGCTTGAAGGCAGGGGCTCTCGGGGAGACCCAGTACTTC; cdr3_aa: CASSLKAGALGETQYF
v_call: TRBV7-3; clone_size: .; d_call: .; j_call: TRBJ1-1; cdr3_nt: TGTGCCAGCAGCTTAACCAAAGACAGCAACACTGAAGCTTTCTTT; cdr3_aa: CASSLTKDSNTEAFF
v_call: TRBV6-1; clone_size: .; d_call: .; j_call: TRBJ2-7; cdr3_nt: TGTGCCAGCAGTGGAAATTCCTACGAGCAGTACTTC; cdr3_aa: CASSGNSYEQYF
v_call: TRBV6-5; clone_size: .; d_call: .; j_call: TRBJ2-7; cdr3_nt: TGTGCCAGCAGCCTACTACGAGGCGAGCAGTACTTC; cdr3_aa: CASSLLRGEQYF
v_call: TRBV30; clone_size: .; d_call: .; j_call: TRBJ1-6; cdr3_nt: TGTGCCTGGATCAAGAACAGGGCTTCACCCCTCCACTTT; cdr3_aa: CAWIKNRASPLHF
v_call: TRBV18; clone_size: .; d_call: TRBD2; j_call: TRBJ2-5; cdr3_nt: TGTGCCAGCTCACCGGGCAGCGGGAGGCAAGGGGAGACCCAGTACTTC; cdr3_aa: CASSPGSGRQGETQYF
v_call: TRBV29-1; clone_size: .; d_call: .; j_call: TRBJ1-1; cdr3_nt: TGCAGCCCGGGTCGGGAGACTGAAGCTTTCTTT; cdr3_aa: CSPGRETEAFF
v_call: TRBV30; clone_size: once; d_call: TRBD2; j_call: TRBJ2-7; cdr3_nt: TGTGCCTGGAGTCCCCCGACTAGCGGGTCCTACGAGCAGTACTTC; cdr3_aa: CAWSPPTSGSYEQYF
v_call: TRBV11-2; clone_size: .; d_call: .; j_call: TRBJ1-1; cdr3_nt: TGTGCCAGCAGCTCGACACCAGGGAGGAGAACTGAAGCTTTCTTT; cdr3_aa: CASSSTPGRRTEAFF
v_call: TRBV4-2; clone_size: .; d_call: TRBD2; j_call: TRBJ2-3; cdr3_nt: TGTGCCAGCAGCTTCCGCGGGGGGGAAGGGCAGGCAGATACGCAGTATTTT; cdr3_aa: CASSFRGGEGQADTQYF
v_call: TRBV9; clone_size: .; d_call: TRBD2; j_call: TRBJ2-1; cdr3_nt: TGTGCCAGCAGCGTTGGGCCCGGGGGGGCTTATTACAATGAGCAGTTCTTC; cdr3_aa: CASSVGPGGAYYNEQFF
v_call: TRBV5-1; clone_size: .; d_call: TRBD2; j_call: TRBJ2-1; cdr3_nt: TGCGCCAGCAGCTTCTCTACTAGCGGGACTTACAATGAGCAGTTCTTC; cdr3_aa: CASSFSTSGTYNEQFF
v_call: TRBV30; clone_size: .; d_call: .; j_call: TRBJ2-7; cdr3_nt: TGTGCCTGGACCCTCCGGGACCGACCCTACGAGCAGTACTTC; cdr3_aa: CAWTLRDRPYEQYF
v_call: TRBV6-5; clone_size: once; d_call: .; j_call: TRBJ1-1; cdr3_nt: TGTGCCAGCAGTTACTCGACGCAGAACACTGAAGCTTTCTTT; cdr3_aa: CASSYSTQNTEAFF
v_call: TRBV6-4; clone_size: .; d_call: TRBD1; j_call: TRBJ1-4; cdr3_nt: TGTGCCACCGGGACAGGGGGTAGGGAAAAACTGTTTTTT; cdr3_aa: CATGTGGREKLFF
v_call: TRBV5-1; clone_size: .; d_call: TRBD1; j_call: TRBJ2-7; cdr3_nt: TGCGCCAGCAGCACGGGACAGGGGGCCTCCTACGAGCAGTACTTC; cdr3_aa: CASSTGQGASYEQYF
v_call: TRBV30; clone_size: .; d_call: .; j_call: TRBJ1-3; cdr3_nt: TGTGCCTGGAGTGAGGGTAGGAGTGGAAACACCATATATTTT; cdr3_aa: CAWSEGRSGNTIYF
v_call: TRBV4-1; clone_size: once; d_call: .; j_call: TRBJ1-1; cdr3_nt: TGCGCCAGCAGTCCTTTCCCCGCATCGGAGAACACTGAAGCTTTCTTT; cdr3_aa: CASSPFPASENTEAFF
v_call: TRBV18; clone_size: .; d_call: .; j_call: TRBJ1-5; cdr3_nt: TGTGCCAGCTCAGAGCAGCCACCGGGCAATCAGCCCCAGCATTTT; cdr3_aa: CASSEQPPGNQPQHF
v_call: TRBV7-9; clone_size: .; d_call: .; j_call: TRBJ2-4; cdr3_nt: TGTGCCAGCAGCTCAAGTCCCAGGGCAGGGACGGCCAAAAACATTCAGTACTTC; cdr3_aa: CASSSSPRAGTAKNIQYF
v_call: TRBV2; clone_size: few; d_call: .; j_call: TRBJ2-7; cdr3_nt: TGTGCCAGCAGGGGTTGGGGGCCGTGGCAGTACTTC; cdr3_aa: CASRGWGPWQYF
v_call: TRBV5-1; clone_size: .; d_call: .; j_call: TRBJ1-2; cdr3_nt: TGCGCCAGCAGCTTGACCCTGGGGCAGGGAGAGGGTAACTATGGCTACACCTTC; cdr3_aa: CASSLTLGQGEGNYGYTF
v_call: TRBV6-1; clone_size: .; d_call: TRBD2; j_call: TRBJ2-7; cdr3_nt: TGTGCCAGCAGTGAATCTAGCGGAGACTACGAGCAGTACTTC; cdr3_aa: CASSESSGDYEQYF
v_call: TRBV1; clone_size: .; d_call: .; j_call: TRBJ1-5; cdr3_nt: TGCACCAGCAGCCAAGGCTGTGGGGGGACAGGGGTTAATCAGCCCCAGCATTTT; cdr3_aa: CTSSQGCGGTGVNQPQHF
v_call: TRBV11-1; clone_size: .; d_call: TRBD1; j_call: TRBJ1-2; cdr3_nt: TGTGCCAGCAGCTTCGGACAGGGAATGCGCTACACCTTC; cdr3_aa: CASSFGQGMRYTF
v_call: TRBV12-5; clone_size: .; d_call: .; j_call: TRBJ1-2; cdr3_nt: TGTGCTAGTGGTTTGGGTATACAGGTAGCCTTC; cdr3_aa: CASGLGIQVAF
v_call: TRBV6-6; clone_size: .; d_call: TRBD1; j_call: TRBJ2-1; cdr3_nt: TGTGCCAGCAGTTACCCACGGGACAGGGACTACAATGAGCAGTTCTTC; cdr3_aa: CASSYPRDRDYNEQFF
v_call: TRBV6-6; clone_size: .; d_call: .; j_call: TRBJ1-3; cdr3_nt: TGTGCCAGCAGTTACTCCGGGGGGGACACCATATATTTT; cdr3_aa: CASSYSGGDTIYF
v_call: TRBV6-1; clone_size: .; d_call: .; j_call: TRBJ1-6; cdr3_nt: TGTGCCAGCACCGTCAGAACAGCTGATAATTCACCCCTCCACTTT; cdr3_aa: CASTVRTADNSPLHF
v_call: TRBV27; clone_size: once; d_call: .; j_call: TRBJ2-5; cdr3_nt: TGTGCCAGCCGGGGGCAACAAGAGACCCAGTACTTC; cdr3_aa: CASRGQQETQYF
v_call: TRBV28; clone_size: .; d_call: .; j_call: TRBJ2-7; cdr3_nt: TGTGCCAGCAGCACAGGGAGGTCCTACGAGCAGTACTTC; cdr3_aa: CASSTGRSYEQYF
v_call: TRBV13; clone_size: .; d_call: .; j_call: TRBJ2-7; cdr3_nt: TGTGCCAGCAGCTTCGGACTACCGCTCTACGAGCAGTACTTC; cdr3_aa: CASSFGLPLYEQYF
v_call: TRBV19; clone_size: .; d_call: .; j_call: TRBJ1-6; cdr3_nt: TGTGCCAGTAGTTCCCCGGGACGCCGAAGCTCCTATAATTCACCCCTCCACTTT; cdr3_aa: CASSSPGRRSSYNSPLHF
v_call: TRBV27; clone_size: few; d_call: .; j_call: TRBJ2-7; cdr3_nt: TGTGCCAGCAGTTCCCCCGAGCAGTACTTC; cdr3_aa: CASSSPEQYF
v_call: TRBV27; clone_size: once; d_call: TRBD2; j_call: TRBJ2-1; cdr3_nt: TGTGCCAGCAGTTTCCCAGGACTAGCGGCCACCTACAATGAGCAGTTCTTC; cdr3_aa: CASSFPGLAATYNEQFF
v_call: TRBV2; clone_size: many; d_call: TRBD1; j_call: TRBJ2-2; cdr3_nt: TGTGCCGGCAGGGGGAGAGGGGAGTTGAACACCGGGGAGCTGTTTTTT; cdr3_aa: CAGRGRGELNTGELFF
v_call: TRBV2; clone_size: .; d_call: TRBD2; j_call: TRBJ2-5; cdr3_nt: TGTGCCAGCAGGGGGACTAGCGGGCTAGAGACCCAGTACTTC; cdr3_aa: CASRGTSGLETQYF
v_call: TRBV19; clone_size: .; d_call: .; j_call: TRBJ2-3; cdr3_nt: TGTGCCAGTAGTATGAAGCTTACTAGCACAGATACGCAGTATTTT; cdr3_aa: CASSMKLTSTDTQYF
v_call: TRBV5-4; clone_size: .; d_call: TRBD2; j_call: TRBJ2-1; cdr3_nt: TGTGCCAGCAGCTTGGGACTAGCATTGGAGGAGCAGTTCTTC; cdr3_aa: CASSLGLALEEQFF
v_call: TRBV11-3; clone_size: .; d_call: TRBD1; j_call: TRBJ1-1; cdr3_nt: TGTGCCAGCAGCTTACAACGGACAGGGAGAGCTTTCTTT; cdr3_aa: CASSLQRTGRAFF